The next 24 T cell receptor beta chains were all read from a single sample in a study of cytomegalovirus exposure and HLA in healthy donors. Vbeta (60) and Jbeta (13) primers were used in the PCR. TCRdb's table, derived via immunoSEQ multiplex PCR, lists solely in-frame clones and lacks some. The table lists about 190,000 clones, 84% of them singletons. Sequencing was done on a sample of PBMCs. Receptors originate from a woman between 50 and 59 years old in good health and CMV-seropositive.

This clone was detected once. The CDR3 protein is CAIRKTSGGSTDTQYF. The CDR3 coding sequence is TGTGCCATCAGGAAGACTAGCGGGGGAAGCACAGATACGCAGTATTTT. The chain joins TRBV10-3 to TRBJ2-3, with TRBD2 matching over 12 bases. CDR3 length: 16 residues. V gave up 6 bases and J gave up 0 bases; unmatched junction bases: 4. In germline, CDR1 is ENHRY, CDR2 SYGVKD.

This clone was counted between two and nine times. J is TRBJ2-6 and V is TRBV7-9, with 9 nucleotides matching TRBD1. With V trimmed by 5 bases and J by 1 base, 6 bases remained unmatched. Germline CDR1 SEHNR, CDR2 FQNEAQ (reference sequence). This CDR3 contains 17 residues. CDR3 bases: TGTGCCAGCAGCACCCAACAGGGGGCATCTGGGGCCAACGTCCTGACTTTC. Its translation is CASSTQQGASGANVLTF.

CDR3 sequence reads: CASSEMGRNSPLHF. The CDR3 DNA reads as TGTGCCAGCAGTGAAATGGGGAGGAATTCACCCCTCCACTTT. This rearrangement joins TRBV2 to TRBJ1-6; no clear D. CDR1 is SNHLY, CDR2 FYNNEI, per germline. This CDR3 has 14 amino acids. V lost 2 bases and J lost 7, with 9 bases in between. The variable domain in full, with the rest retrieved from reference TRBV2 and TRBJ1-6, is EPEVTQTPSHQVTQMGQEVILRCVPISNHLYFYWYRQILGQKVEFLVSFYNNEISEKSEIFDDQFSVERPDGSNFTLKIRSTKLEDSAMYFCASSEMGRNSPLHFGNGTRLTVT.

This clone came up once. V and J are TRBV7-3 and TRBJ2-7; possibly TRBD1 for D (6 bases). CDR3 length equals 13 residues. The germline V and J ends were trimmed by 0 bases and 5 bases, with 8 bases remaining between them. Germline V lookup: CDR1 SGHTA, CDR2 FQGTGA. The CDR3 spells CASSLTYRDEQYF. CDR3 nucleotides: TGTGCCAGCAGCTTAACGTACAGGGACGAGCAGTACTTC.

The chain carries TRBV25-1 and TRBJ2-7; D not resolved. This CDR3 is built from 13 residues. Looked up from germline, CDR1 is MGHDK and CDR2 is SYGVNS. V dropped 1 base and J dropped 0 bases, with 4 bases sitting between them. The CDR3: CASSESYSYEQYF. The CDR3 region has the DNA TGTGCCAGCAGTGAATCCTACTCCTACGAGCAGTACTTC.

The CDR3 region has the DNA TGTGCCAGCACCTTCGAGGGTTACAATGAGCAGTTCTTC. Encoded protein: CASTFEGYNEQFF. The rearrangement uses TRBV6-6 and TRBJ2-1; weak D call: TRBD2 (5 bases). The CDR3 is 13 residues long. Germline V gene data show CDR1 as MNHNY and CDR2 as SVGAGI (reference sequence). The V end was cut by 7 bases, the J end by 4 bases, with 11 bases between.

V gene TRBV7-3 combines with J gene TRBJ2-2, with a weak D call TRBD2 (5 bases). Germline V CDR1 and CDR2: SGHTA, FQGTGA. The V and J ends lost 3 bases and 3 bases respectively, with 17 bases between them. The CDR3 sequence is 17 residues long. The CDR3: CASSFLGQEGHTGELFF. The CDR3 region has the DNA TGTGCCAGCAGCTTCCTAGGCCAAGAGGGTCACACCGGGGAGCTGTTTTTT.

This clone was counted a few times. The gene calls are TRBV5-1 and TRBJ1-1; TRBD1 matches 9 bases. This CDR3 region has 15 residues. The germline gives CDR1 SGHRS, CDR2 YFSETQ. V was pared by 0 bases and J by 6 bases, with 6 bases of the junction left unmatched. The CDR3 DNA reads TGCGCCAGCAGCTTGGGGGGGACAGGGCCTTCTGAAGCTTTCTTT. Residues: CASSLGGTGPSEAFF.

The chain carries TRBV13 and TRBJ1-1; TRBD1 matches 7 bases. Trimming cost V 5 bases and J 4 bases; bases outside gene matches: 13. The CDR3 is 16 residues long. CDR1 PRHDT and CDR2 FYEKMQ come from the germline V gene (reference sequence). CDR3 bases: TGTGCCAGCAGCCCTAGGATGGGACAGCCGATCACTGAAGCTTTCTTT. It translates to CASSPRMGQPITEAFF.

The rearrangement uses TRBV7-6 and TRBJ1-1, with 7 nucleotides matching TRBD1. Germline-derived CDR1 and CDR2 are SGHVS and FNYEAQ. This CDR3 contains 13 residues. The trim removed 1 base at V and 8 bases at J, leaving 4 bases unmatched. The CDR3 DNA reads TGTGCCAGCAGCTTAGAGGGGGCTCGAGAAGCTTTCTTT. This codes for CASSLEGAREAFF.

The rearrangement links TRBV5-5 to TRBJ2-7; 8 nucleotides agree with TRBD1. This CDR3 comprises 14 residues. The germline V gene encodes CDR1 SGHKS and CDR2 YYEKEE (reference sequence). V dropped 1 base and J dropped 4; count of bases not matched to a gene: 4. The CDR3 DNA reads as TGTGCCAGCAGCTTGCAGGGGGCCACTTACGAGCAGTACTTC. It yields the protein CASSLQGATYEQYF.

This rearrangement joins TRBV4-3 to TRBJ2-5; 7 nucleotides line up with TRBD2. The CDR3 totals 16 residues. CDR1 is LGHNA and CDR2 is YSLEER in the germline V gene. J was trimmed by 3 bases and V by 0 bases; bases with no gene match: 7. The CDR3 protein is CASSQDPQRGKETQYF. The CDR3 bases are TGCGCCAGCAGCCAAGACCCCCAGCGGGGAAAAGAGACCCAGTACTTC.

This sequence joins TRBV9 and TRBJ1-6; D is perhaps TRBD1 (6 bases). The CDR3 extends over 16 amino acids. V was clipped by 0 bases and J by 6 bases, with 13 bases between them. Germline CDR1 and CDR2: SGDLS and YYNGEE. CDR3 DNA sequence: TGTGCCAGCAGCGTAGCCAGGGACAACCCTAATTCACCCCTCCACTTT. It yields the protein CASSVARDNPNSPLHF.

This chain uses TRBV7-2 with TRBJ1-6; unclear D gene. V dropped 4 bases and J dropped 5 bases, with 12 bases sitting between them. The CDR3 runs to 15 residues. The germline V gene has CDR1 SGHTA and CDR2 FQGNSA. The CDR3 nucleotides are TGTGCCAGCAGCTCCGGAGAGGGCAATAATTCACCCCTCCACTTT. Translating gives CASSSGEGNNSPLHF.

The chain employs TRBV19 and TRBJ1-5; 8 positions match TRBD1. CDR3 length equals 15 residues. The germline gives CDR1 LNHDA, CDR2 SQIVND (reference sequence). Trimming took 2 bases from V and 2 from J; bases not matched to a gene: 2. CDR3 DNA: TGTGCCAGTAGTATAACAGGGGGGGGCAATCAGCCCCAGCATTTT. Residues: CASSITGGGNQPQHF. The variable domain in full, with the rest retrieved from reference TRBV19 and TRBJ1-5, is DGGITQSPKYLFRKEGQNVTLSCEQNLNHDAMYWYRQDPGQGLRLIYYSQIVNDFQKGDIAEGYSVSREKKESFPLTVTSAQKNPTAFYLCASSITGGGNQPQHFGDGTRLSIL.

V usage is TRBV16 and J usage is TRBJ2-5; no clear D gene. Trimming took 6 bases from V and 1 from J, leaving 6 bases between them. The CDR3 contains 12 residues. The V gene's germline CDR1 is KGHSY and CDR2 FQNENV. CDR3 amino acids: CASSDIQETQYF. Written as DNA, the CDR3 is TGTGCCAGCAGTGACATCCAAGAGACCCAGTACTTC.

V gene TRBV6-5 combines with J gene TRBJ2-1; D remains unclear. The germline V and J ends were trimmed by 8 bases and 4 bases, with 18 bases remaining between them. The CDR3 spans 15 residues. Germline CDR1 is MNHEY and CDR2 is SVGAGI. CDR3 sequence (DNA): TGTGCCAGCTCGAAATCATCCAGAGGTTACAATGAGCAGTTCTTC. It translates to CASSKSSRGYNEQFF.

V is TRBV7-2 and J is TRBJ2-5, with 7 bases matching TRBD2. Trimming at V came to 1 base and at J to 3 bases, leaving 11 bases not matched to a gene. The germline V gene has CDR1 SGHTA and CDR2 FQGNSA. The CDR3 contains 17 residues. DNA for the CDR3: TGTGCCAGCAGCTTAGTAGACCTAGCGGCGTTAAAAGAGACCCAGTACTTC. This translates into CASSLVDLAALKETQYF.

This chain links TRBV5-4 with TRBJ2-7; D might be TRBD1 (5 bases). This CDR3 is 16 amino acids long. Per germline, CDR1 SGHNT and CDR2 YYREEE (reference sequence). Trimming cost V 1 base and J 0 bases, with 14 bases left between them. In DNA form, the CDR3 reads TGTGCCAGCAGCTTGCTTGCAGGGATCCGCTCCTACGAGCAGTACTTC. Its protein is CASSLLAGIRSYEQYF.

A few counts support this clone. The chain uses TRBV4-3 and TRBJ2-3; 7 nucleotides line up with TRBD2. This CDR3 has 17 residues. Per the germline V gene, CDR1 is LGHNA and CDR2 is YSLEER. With V trimmed by 4 bases and J by 2 bases, 12 bases remained unmatched. CDR3 sequence reads: CASSPSQGGSHTDTQYF. CDR3 bases: TGCGCCAGCAGCCCCAGCCAGGGAGGGTCACACACAGATACGCAGTATTTT.

The rearrangement uses TRBV7-2 and TRBJ1-3; D is perhaps TRBD1 (5 bases). The germline gives CDR1 SGHTA, CDR2 FQGNSA. V dropped 5 bases and J dropped 4 bases, with 21 bases sitting between them. The CDR3 is 17 residues long. The CDR3 bases are TGTGCCAGCAGCCCGATCCCGGGGGTCATTTACGGAAACACCATATATTTT. This sequence encodes CASSPIPGVIYGNTIYF.

This sequence joins TRBV29-1 and TRBJ2-1; the D is unclear. V was trimmed by 4 bases and J by 9 bases, leaving 19 bases between them. CDR1 is SQVTM and CDR2 is ANQGSEA in the germline V gene. CDR3 length: 14 amino acids. CDR3 coding DNA: TGCAGCGTTGTTCCCTCTGGCCCCCGCCCTGAGCAGTTCTTC. The encoded protein is CSVVPSGPRPEQFF.

Concerning this clone: An end of the junction does not agree with germline; a read error may underlie this. DNA for the CDR3: TGTGCCATCAGTGAACGGGAGCTAAACACCGGGGAGCTGTTTTTT. This codes for CAISERELNTGELFF. J is TRBJ2-2 and V is TRBV6-1; D may be TRBD2 (6 bases). CDR3 length equals 15 residues. CDR1 MNHNS and CDR2 SASEGT come from the germline V gene.

The rearrangement uses TRBV30 and TRBJ1-4, with 9 bases fitting TRBD1. The trim removed 5 bases at V and 7 bases at J, leaving 8 bases unmatched. The CDR3 runs 14 residues. Germline CDR1 GTSNPN, CDR2 SVGIG (reference sequence). The CDR3 sequence is CAWQPGQGGEKLFF. CDR3 coding DNA: TGTGCCTGGCAGCCGGGACAGGGTGGTGAAAAACTGTTTTTT.